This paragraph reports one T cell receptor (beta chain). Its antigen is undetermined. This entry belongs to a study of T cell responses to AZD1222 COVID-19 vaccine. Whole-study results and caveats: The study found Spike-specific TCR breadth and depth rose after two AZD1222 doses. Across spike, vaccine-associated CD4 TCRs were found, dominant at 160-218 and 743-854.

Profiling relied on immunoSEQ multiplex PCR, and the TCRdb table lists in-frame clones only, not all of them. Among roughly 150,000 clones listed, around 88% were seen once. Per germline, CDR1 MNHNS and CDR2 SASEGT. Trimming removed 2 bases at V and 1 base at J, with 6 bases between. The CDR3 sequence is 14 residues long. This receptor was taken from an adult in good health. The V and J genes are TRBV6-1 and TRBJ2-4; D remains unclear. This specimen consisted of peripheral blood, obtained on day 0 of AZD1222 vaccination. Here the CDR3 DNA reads TGTGCCAGCAGTGAACTAGGGGCCAAAAACATTCAGTACTTC. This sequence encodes CASSELGAKNIQYF.